The present entry profiles one T cell receptor (beta chain) with its context. The sample originates from a study of blood T cell repertoires in COVID-19. Study context: Acute and convalescent COVID-19 specimens originated in the United States, Italy and Spain.

Germline loops: CDR1 SGHTA, CDR2 FQGNSA. The CDR3 loop spans 18 amino acids. V dropped 3 bases and J dropped 3 bases, with 21 bases sitting between them. Some clones are missing from TCRdb's copy, which holds only in-frame ones; the method was immunoSEQ multiplex PCR. The top ten clones hold under 3.5% of a sample with approximately 160,000 clones, approximately 88% of them seen once. Sequenced input: peripheral blood. The sequence derives from a woman aged 55-70 years with acute or convalescent COVID-19. The chain carries TRBV7-2 and TRBJ1-5, with D possibly matching TRBD1 (5 bases). The DNA of the CDR3 is TGTGCCAGCAGCTTGGGACTGGGACTGGGATTGGACAATCAGCCCCAGCATTTT. The encoded protein is CASSLGLGLGLDNQPQHF. The full variable domain, rest sourced from reference TRBV7-2 and TRBJ1-5, is GAGVSQSPSNKVTEKGKDVELRCDPISGHTALYWYRQSLGQGLEFLIYFQGNSAPDKSGLPSDRFSAERTGGSVSTLTIQRTQQEDSAVYLCASSLGLGLGLDNQPQHFGDGTRLSIL.